A single sample gave rise to the 25 T cell receptor beta chains below, sequenced in a study of blood T cell repertoires in COVID-19. Only in-frame clones appear in the TCRdb table, and some are missing; sequencing was by immunoSEQ multiplex PCR. The table shows a few hundred thousand clones, with around 90% occurring only once. The source material was peripheral blood. These receptors all come from a man between 60 and 75 years old with acute or convalescent COVID-19.

This sequence joins TRBV6-5 and TRBJ1-1; D not certain. The V and J ends lost 2 bases and 4 bases respectively, with 8 bases between them. The germline V gene encodes CDR1 MNHEY and CDR2 SVGAGI. The CDR3 length is 13 residues. CDR3 sequence reads: CASSYKWATEAFF. CDR3 nucleotides: TGTGCCAGCAGTTACAAATGGGCCACTGAAGCTTTCTTT.

The chain uses TRBV4-1 and TRBJ1-4, with unresolved D. From germline, CDR1 is MGHRA and CDR2 YSYEKL. There are 16 residues in the CDR3. V was clipped by 0 bases and J by 7 bases, with 15 bases between them. DNA of the CDR3: TGCGCCAGCAGCCAAGACTGGCCAATAGGAGGTGAAAAACTGTTTTTT. This translates into CASSQDWPIGGEKLFF.

The J gene is TRBJ2-1, the V gene TRBV11-1, with D unresolved. This CDR3 contains 16 residues. Trimming took off 1 base at V and 0 bases at J, with 10 bases between the two ends. Germline loops: CDR1 SGHAT, CDR2 FQDESV (reference sequence). The CDR3 DNA sequence: TGTGCCAGCAGCTTAGGGGCAGGTAGCTCCTACAATGAGCAGTTCTTC. This gives the protein CASSLGAGSSYNEQFF.

The chain combines TRBV6-5 with TRBJ2-7; 11 bases align to TRBD1. The junction had 7 bases not matched to a gene; V was cut back by 6 bases and J by 3 bases. From germline, CDR1 is MNHEY and CDR2 SVGAGI. CDR3 length: 15 residues. CDR3 nucleotides: TGTGCCAGCAGATCAACCGGGACAGGGGGCTACGAGCAGTACTTC. Its protein is CASRSTGTGGYEQYF.

CDR3 sequence reads: CASTPLATGTSLYEQYF. CDR3 sequence (DNA): TGTGCCAGTACCCCCCTAGCGACCGGGACTAGCCTCTACGAGCAGTACTTC. V usage is TRBV19 and J usage is TRBJ2-7; TRBD2 matches 9 bases. This CDR3 is built from 17 residues. Germline-derived CDR1 and CDR2 are LNHDA and SQIVND (reference sequence). The V gene end was trimmed by 7 bases and the J gene end by 3 bases; junction bases not matched to a gene: 16.

V gene TRBV5-5 combines with J gene TRBJ1-6, with a weak D call TRBD1 (5 bases). The germline V and J ends were trimmed by 6 bases and 7 bases, with 11 bases remaining between them. The CDR3 totals 13 residues. Per germline, CDR1 SGHKS and CDR2 YYEKEE (reference sequence). CDR3: CASNDGGNSPLHF. DNA for the CDR3: TGTGCCAGCAATGACGGGGGAAATTCACCCCTCCACTTT. Full variable domain (rest looked up from reference TRBV5-5 and TRBJ1-6): DAGVTQSPTHLIKTRGQQVTLRCSPISGHKSVSWYQQVLGQGPQFIFQYYEKEERGRGNFPDRFSARQFPNYSSELNVNALLLGDSALYLCASNDGGNSPLHFGNGTRLTVT.

This sequence joins TRBV12-5 and TRBJ2-7; D is perhaps TRBD1 (5 bases). Deletions cut 5 bases from V and 4 bases from J, with 9 bases between. From germline, CDR1 is LGHNT and CDR2 FRNRAP. The CDR3 runs 12 residues. The CDR3 nucleotides are TGTGCTAGTGGTCTCCAGGGTTACGAGCAGTACTTC. It translates to CASGLQGYEQYF.

The table lists this clone with a few counts. CDR3 protein: CASSYGTVETQYF. CDR3 sequence (DNA): TGTGCCAGCAGCTACGGGACAGTTGAGACCCAGTACTTC. J is TRBJ2-5 and V is TRBV7-6; 7 bases are a match to TRBD1. The CDR3 loop spans 13 amino acids. J was trimmed by 5 bases and V by 4 bases; bases with no gene match: 4. Germline CDR1 is SGHVS and CDR2 is FNYEAQ.

The V and J genes are TRBV9 and TRBJ2-2; perhaps TRBD2 as D (5 bases). Germline CDR1 SGDLS, CDR2 YYNGEE. Trimming took off 7 bases at V and 7 bases at J, with 8 bases between the two ends. The CDR3 loop spans 11 amino acids. Written as DNA, the CDR3 is TGTGCCAGCGCCCGGGGCGGGGAGCTGTTTTTT. Translated: CASARGGELFF.

This clone was counted a single time. The J gene is TRBJ2-5, the V gene TRBV7-2, with 9 nucleotides matching TRBD2. This CDR3 spans 17 amino acids. The V and J ends lost 5 bases and 1 base, in that order; junction bases with no gene match: 11. From germline, CDR1 is SGHTA and CDR2 FQGNSA. The CDR3 sequence: CASSPPGVAGVQETQYF. CDR3 DNA sequence: TGTGCCAGCAGCCCCCCGGGAGTAGCGGGGGTCCAAGAGACCCAGTACTTC.

The chain joins TRBV19 to TRBJ1-4; D unresolved. V lost 7 bases to trimming and J lost 0 bases, with 12 bases between them. The CDR3 totals 15 residues. Germline V gives CDR1 LNHDA, CDR2 SQIVND (reference sequence). CDR3 bases: TGTGCCAGTACCCTTAGACGGGCAACTAATGAAAAACTGTTTTTT. Its protein product is CASTLRRATNEKLFF.

The rearrangement uses TRBV10-3 and TRBJ2-7; 9 bases map to TRBD1. The CDR3 runs 13 residues. The V gene's germline CDR1 is ENHRY and CDR2 SYGVKD. Trimming took 10 bases from V and 6 from J; bases not matched to a gene: 10. CDR3 loop: CATAGTGLVEQYF. The CDR3 region has the DNA TGTGCCACAGCAGGGACAGGGCTTGTCGAGCAGTACTTC.

The chain joins TRBV7-2 to TRBJ2-7, with TRBD1 matching 10 bases. CDR3 length: 16 residues. Germline values: CDR1 SGHTA, CDR2 FQGNSA. V trimming: 0 bases; J trimming: 1 base; junction bases outside the gene matches: 3. This CDR3 reads CASSLAVDRGSYEQYF. The DNA of the CDR3 is TGTGCCAGCAGCTTAGCGGTGGACAGGGGGTCCTACGAGCAGTACTTC.

The genes are TRBV10-2 and TRBJ2-7, with 9 bases matching TRBD1. Germline V gives CDR1 WSHSY, CDR2 SAAADI. With V trimmed by 3 bases and J by 5 bases, 2 bases remained unmatched. This CDR3 comprises 13 residues. CDR3 loop: CASSEQGAHEQYF. CDR3 bases: TGCGCCAGCAGTGAACAGGGGGCCCACGAGCAGTACTTC.

This sequence joins TRBV5-1 and TRBJ1-4; a weak D match, TRBD1 (5 bases). CDR1 and CDR2 from the germline V gene are SGHRS and YFSETQ. The V gene lost 4 bases and the J gene lost 4 bases, with 14 bases spanning the gap. The CDR3 totals 15 residues. The DNA of the CDR3 is TGCGCCAGCAGCCCCGATGGGGGGGGTAATGAAAAACTGTTTTTT. The encoded protein is CASSPDGGGNEKLFF.

This rearrangement joins TRBV28 to TRBJ2-7, with D tentatively TRBD1 (6 bases). CDR3 length equals 13 residues. Germline V lookup: CDR1 MDHEN, CDR2 SYDVKM. V lost 8 bases and J lost 3, with 14 bases in between. This CDR3 reads CASRPGHLYEQYF. The CDR3 bases are TGTGCCAGCCGACCGGGACACCTCTACGAGCAGTACTTC.

The rearrangement joins TRBV6-5 to TRBJ1-1; D perhaps matches TRBD1 (6 bases). The CDR3 is 14 residues long. The V end was cut by 5 bases, the J end by 6 bases, with 16 bases between. Germline loops: CDR1 MNHEY, CDR2 SVGAGI. The CDR3 reads CASSLGTNRAEAFF. The CDR3 DNA sequence: TGTGCCAGCAGTCTGGGAACCAACAGGGCTGAAGCTTTCTTT.

The chain carries TRBV29-1 and TRBJ1-1; D call uncertain. Germline lookup yields CDR1 SQVTM and CDR2 ANQGSEA. V lost 1 base, J lost 3 bases, and 12 bases lay in between. The CDR3 totals 14 residues. In nucleotides, the CDR3 is TGCAGCGTTGAAGTGAGAGGGAAATACACTGAAGCTTTCTTT. Its translation is CSVEVRGKYTEAFF.

V usage is TRBV11-2 and J usage is TRBJ2-5; D may be TRBD1 (6 bases). The CDR3 consists of 14 residues. V lost 5 bases, J lost 3 bases, and 13 bases lay in between. Germline V gives CDR1 SGHAT, CDR2 FQNNGV. The CDR3 here is CASSRDRTEETQYF. The CDR3 DNA reads as TGTGCCAGCAGCCGCGACAGGACGGAAGAGACCCAGTACTTC.

The chain joins TRBV20-1 to TRBJ2-7; the D gene is possibly TRBD2 (6 bases). Per germline, CDR1 DFQATT and CDR2 SNEGSKA (reference sequence). The CDR3 runs 11 residues. Trimming stripped 5 bases from V and 6 bases from J, with 11 bases between. The CDR3 spells CSAGGLLEQYF. The CDR3 bases are TGCAGTGCTGGAGGGCTGCTCGAGCAGTACTTC.

This clone was seen a single time. The chain recombines TRBV7-2 with TRBJ2-3; D might be TRBD1 (6 bases). Looked up from germline, CDR1 is SGHTA and CDR2 is FQGNSA. V shed 7 bases and J shed 3 bases, with 17 bases lying between them. This CDR3 region has 15 residues. CDR3: CASIKQGLRTDTQYF. CDR3 sequence (DNA): TGTGCCAGCATCAAACAGGGTCTGAGGACAGATACGCAGTATTTT. Together with reference TRBV7-2 and TRBJ2-3, the CDR3 gives the full variable domain: GAGVSQSPSNKVTEKGKDVELRCDPISGHTALYWYRQSLGQGLEFLIYFQGNSAPDKSGLPSDRFSAERTGGSVSTLTIQRTQQEDSAVYLCASIKQGLRTDTQYFGPGTRLTVL.

This chain's CDR3 is CASSPSGHGYTF. In nucleotides, the CDR3 is TGTGCCAGCAGTCCCAGCGGGCATGGCTACACCTTC. The genes are TRBV6-2 or TRBV6-3 and TRBJ1-2, with no clear D. The CDR3 totals 12 residues. Germline CDR1 MNHEY, CDR2 SVGEGT. The ends were cut back, 5 bases at V and 6 bases at J, with 10 bases in the middle.

The rearrangement joins TRBV4-2 to TRBJ2-7, with D perhaps TRBD2 (7 bases). CDR1 is LGHNA and CDR2 is YNFKEQ in the germline V gene. The CDR3 is made up of 16 amino acids. Trimming removed 1 base from V and 5 bases from J, with 18 bases in between. For the CDR3, the DNA is TGTGCCAGCAGCCAAGCCCCCCGGGGGGCCCTCAACGAGCAGTACTTC. This sequence encodes CASSQAPRGALNEQYF.

The rearrangement links TRBV25-1 to TRBJ2-7, with a tentative D call TRBD1 (6 bases). The CDR3 loop spans 15 amino acids. Germline V gene data show CDR1 as MGHDK and CDR2 as SYGVNS. Trimming shortened V by 2 bases and J by 6 bases, and 17 bases separated the two germline ends. In DNA, the CDR3 is TGTGCCAGCAGTGAAAGCGTGAAGGGACAAACCGAGCAGTACTTC. Translated, it gives CASSESVKGQTEQYF.

This chain joins TRBV6-5 and TRBJ2-2; unclear D gene. The V and J ends lost 5 bases and 3 bases respectively, with 10 bases between them. CDR1 and CDR2 (germline): MNHEY, SVGAGI. The CDR3 loop spans 14 amino acids. In nucleotides, the CDR3 is TGTGCCAGCAGTATACAGCCCTACACCGGGGAGCTGTTTTTT. Translation: CASSIQPYTGELFF.